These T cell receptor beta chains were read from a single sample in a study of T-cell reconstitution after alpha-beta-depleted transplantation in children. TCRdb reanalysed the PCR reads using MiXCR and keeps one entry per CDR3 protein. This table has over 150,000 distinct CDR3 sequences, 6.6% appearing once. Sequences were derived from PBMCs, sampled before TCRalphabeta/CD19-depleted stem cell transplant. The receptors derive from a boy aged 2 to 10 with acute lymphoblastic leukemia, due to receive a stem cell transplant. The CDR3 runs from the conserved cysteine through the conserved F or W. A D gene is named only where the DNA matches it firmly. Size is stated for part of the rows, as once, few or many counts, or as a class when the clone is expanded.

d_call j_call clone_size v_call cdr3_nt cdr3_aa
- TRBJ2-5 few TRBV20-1 TGCTGTGCCCACCGGGGGGCCTTCGGTCTGAGGGGAGAGACCCAGTACTTC CCAHRGAFGLRGETQYF
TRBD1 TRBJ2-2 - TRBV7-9 TGTGCCAGCAGCGGGGGACAGGGGAAGGCCGGGGAGCTGTTTTTT CASSGGQGKAGELFF
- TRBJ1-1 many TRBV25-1 TGTGCCAGCAGTGAATCCCCCGACTGGGGTAGATGGGAAGCTTTCTTT CASSESPDWGRWEAFF
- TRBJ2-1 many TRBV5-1 TGCGCCAGCAGCTTGGAGCTCCAAGCGTCCAATGAGCAGTTCTTC CASSLELQASNEQFF
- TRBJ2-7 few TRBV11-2 TGTGCCAGCAGCCGGGTGGACAATAACTACGAGCAGTACTTC CASSRVDNNYEQYF
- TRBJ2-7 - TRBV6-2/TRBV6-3 TGTGCCAGCAGTTCCCGGGCGGGCAAAGTCCCCGAGCAGTACTTC CASSSRAGKVPEQYF
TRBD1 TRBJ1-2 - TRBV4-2 TGTGCCAGCAGCCGAGAGGGACAGGGGTATGGCTACACCTTC CASSREGQGYGYTF
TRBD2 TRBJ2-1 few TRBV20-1 TGCAGTGCGGAAGAGCGGGGGCCGTACAATGAGCAGTTCTTC CSAEERGPYNEQFF
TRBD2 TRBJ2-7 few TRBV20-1 TGCAGTGCTAGACGGTCGACTAGCGGGGCTTACGAGCAGTACTTC CSARRSTSGAYEQYF
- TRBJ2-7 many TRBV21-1 TGTGCCAGCAGGGGCGGGGGTAGCGGGGCCTCCTACGAGCAGTACTTC CASRGGGSGASYEQYF